These T cell receptor beta chains were read from a single sample in a study of cytomegalovirus exposure and HLA in healthy donors. Here immunoSEQ multiplex PCR was the method, and the copy in TCRdb shows in-frame clones only, minus some. The sample carries roughly 99,000 clones, approximately 79% recorded once. The specimen sequenced was PBMCs. The receptors derive from a woman aged 40 to 49 in good health and CMV-seropositive. Each CDR3 is given with its conserved first and last residue. The D gene is left open where the match is weak. Clone size is given for some rows only: seen once, a few or many times, or a class if the clone is expanded.

j_gene,d_gene,v_gene,abundance,CDR3aa,CDR3nt
TRBJ2-1,TRBD1,TRBV5-1,once,CASSFQQGIAGEQFF,TGCGCCAGCAGCTTCCAACAGGGGATTGCCGGTGAGCAGTTCTTC
TRBJ2-1,TRBD2,TRBV10-3,many,CAIRGLDYEQFF,TGTGCCATCAGGGGACTAGATTATGAGCAGTTCTTC
TRBJ2-7,TRBD1,TRBV4-1,-,CASSQVGGDRVNEQYF,TGCGCCAGCAGCCAAGTGGGGGGGGACAGGGTCAACGAGCAGTACTTC
TRBJ1-1,-,TRBV10-3,-,CAISDYEGAEAFF,TGTGCCATCAGTGATTATGAGGGTGCCGAAGCTTTCTTT
TRBJ1-5,-,TRBV30,-,CAWSTPGSNQPQHF,TGTGCCTGGAGTACGCCCGGGTCTAATCAGCCCCAGCATTTT
TRBJ2-1,TRBD2,TRBV30,-,CAWSHLSIRLAGGPFNEQFF,TGTGCCTGGAGTCACCTCTCAATTAGACTAGCGGGGGGGCCCTTCAATGAGCAGTTCTTC
TRBJ2-7,TRBD2,TRBV7-8,-,CASSPGLASREQYF,TGTGCCAGCAGTCCGGGACTAGCGTCCCGGGAGCAGTACTTC
TRBJ2-1,TRBD1,TRBV9,-,CASSVTAGGTYNEQFF,TGTGCCAGCAGCGTAACCGCAGGGGGCACGTACAATGAGCAGTTCTTC
TRBJ2-2,-,TRBV5-1,-,CASSLSVAGAAGELFF,TGCGCCAGCAGCTTGTCGGTGGCGGGGGCGGCCGGGGAGCTGTTTTTT
TRBJ1-2,TRBD1,TRBV7-2,-,CASSPSRTGNYGYTF,TGTGCCAGCAGCCCAAGCCGGACAGGGAACTATGGCTACACCTTC
TRBJ2-3,TRBD1,TRBV7-9,-,CASSLGTGTDTQYF,TGTGCCAGCAGCCTGGGGACAGGCACAGATACGCAGTATTTT
TRBJ2-3,TRBD2,TRBV2,-,CASSEALLAGEFTDTQYF,TGTGCCAGCAGTGAAGCGCTTCTAGCGGGGGAGTTCACAGATACGCAGTATTTT
TRBJ2-5,TRBD2,TRBV30,-,CAWRRGGPRETQYF,TGTGCCTGGAGGCGGGGGGGCCCACGGGAGACCCAGTACTTC
TRBJ2-5,TRBD2,TRBV29-1,-,CSVAFGYLGGETQYF,TGCAGCGTTGCTTTCGGCTACCTGGGAGGGGAGACCCAGTACTTC
TRBJ2-2,TRBD2,TRBV4-1,-,CASRTVGGYPGELFF,TGCGCCAGCAGGACCGTCGGGGGGTACCCCGGGGAGCTGTTTTTT
TRBJ1-2,TRBD1,TRBV2,-,CASSRDRGPYGYTF,TGTGCCAGCAGCCGGGACAGGGGTCCCTATGGCTACACCTTC
TRBJ1-1,-,TRBV29-1,-,CSVEDQGTEAFF,TGCAGCGTTGAAGATCAGGGCACTGAAGCTTTCTTT
TRBJ1-6,-,TRBV9,-,CASSVENRADSPLHF,TGTGCCAGCAGCGTAGAGAACAGGGCGGATTCACCCCTCCACTTT
TRBJ1-1,TRBD1,TRBV4-3,-,CASSLESRGLTNTEAFF,TGCGCCAGCAGCCTCGAATCCAGGGGGCTTACGAACACTGAAGCTTTCTTT
TRBJ1-5,-,TRBV6-5,-,CASSYSRRGSNQPQHF,TGTGCCAGCAGTTACTCGAGAAGGGGTAGCAATCAGCCCCAGCATTTT
TRBJ2-7,TRBD1,TRBV10-3,-,CAISVGTGLMEQYF,TGTGCCATCAGTGTAGGGACAGGTCTGATGGAGCAGTACTTC
TRBJ2-3,-,TRBV5-1,-,CASSLTGQLTDTQYF,TGCGCCAGCAGCTTGACGGGACAACTCACAGATACGCAGTATTTT
TRBJ2-2,-,TRBV29-1,-,CSGRGRPSGELFF,TGCAGCGGGAGGGGGCGGCCGTCCGGGGAGCTGTTTTTT
TRBJ1-1,TRBD1,TRBV19,-,CASSGTGRGRTEAFF,TGTGCCAGTAGTGGGACAGGACGCGGAAGGACTGAAGCTTTCTTT
TRBJ1-4,TRBD1,TRBV5-1,-,CASSPRGANEKLFF,TGCGCCAGCAGCCCCAGGGGGGCTAATGAAAAACTGTTTTTT
TRBJ1-1,TRBD1,TRBV5-1,-,CASSVQGAGEAFF,TGCGCCAGCAGCGTACAGGGGGCGGGTGAAGCTTTCTTT
TRBJ2-2,TRBD2,TRBV5-6,-,CASSFVVLAGSAGELFF,TGTGCCAGCAGCTTTGTCGTGCTAGCGGGGTCGGCCGGGGAGCTGTTTTTT
TRBJ1-6,-,TRBV6-1,-,CASSEDQGSIDSPLHF,TGTGCCAGCAGTGAAGACCAGGGGTCAATAGATTCACCCCTCCACTTT
TRBJ1-5,-,TRBV11-2,-,CASSLGRDKPQHF,TGTGCCAGCAGCTTAGGCAGGGACAAGCCCCAGCATTTT
TRBJ1-5,-,TRBV30,-,CAWREGASSNQPQHF,TGTGCCTGGAGAGAGGGCGCGTCTAGCAATCAGCCCCAGCATTTT
TRBJ2-1,TRBD2,TRBV6-1,-,CASSEILGGDYNEQFF,TGTGCCAGCAGTGAAATATTGGGGGGGGATTACAATGAGCAGTTCTTC
TRBJ2-7,-,TRBV15,-,CATSRERGRYEQYF,TGTGCCACCAGCAGAGAACGGGGAAGGTACGAGCAGTACTTC
TRBJ2-7,-,TRBV4-2,-,CASSQADIYEQYF,TGTGCCAGCAGCCAAGCGGACATTTACGAGCAGTACTTC
TRBJ1-5,-,TRBV6-1,few,CASSVNSMISQHF,TGTGCCAGCAGTGTTAACAGTATGATTTCTCAGCATTTT
TRBJ2-3,TRBD2,TRBV30,-,CAWAARTSGTDTQYF,TGTGCCTGGGCGGCCAGGACTAGCGGCACAGATACGCAGTATTTT
TRBJ2-3,TRBD2,TRBV7-3,-,CASSLTGQRGGLSTDTQYF,TGTGCCAGCAGCTTAACGGGTCAGCGGGGGGGCCTTAGCACAGATACGCAGTATTTT
TRBJ2-7,TRBD1,TRBV15,-,CATSSPGQGDEQYF,TGTGCCACCAGCTCCCCGGGACAGGGGGATGAGCAGTACTTC
TRBJ1-5,-,TRBV28,-,CASGPGNNQPQHF,TGTGCCAGTGGTCCGGGAAACAATCAGCCCCAGCATTTT
TRBJ1-5,-,TRBV18,-,CASSPQGWSNQPQHF,TGTGCCAGCTCACCGCAGGGATGGAGCAATCAGCCCCAGCATTTT
TRBJ1-1,TRBD1,TRBV20-1,-,CSASRTGLAFF,TGCAGTGCTAGCCGGACAGGGCTTGCTTTCTTT
TRBJ1-3,-,TRBV2,-,CASSVRGSTNTIYF,TGTGCCAGCAGTGTAAGGGGTAGTACGAACACCATATATTTT
TRBJ1-4,-,TRBV6-5,few,CASTRGANEKLFF,TGTGCCAGCACCCGGGGGGCTAATGAAAAACTGTTTTTT
TRBJ2-5,TRBD2,TRBV5-1,-,CASREAGGFQETQYF,TGCGCCAGTCGTGAAGCGGGGGGTTTCCAAGAGACCCAGTACTTC
TRBJ1-1,-,TRBV29-1,-,CSVGAIEAFF,TGCAGCGTGGGGGCAATTGAAGCTTTCTTT
TRBJ1-2,-,TRBV10-1,-,CASSEQGFGYGYTF,TGCGCCAGCAGTGAACAGGGATTTGGTTATGGCTACACCTTC
TRBJ2-5,-,TRBV19,-,CASSTRQARTQYF,TGTGCCAGTAGTACCCGACAGGCCAGGACCCAGTACTTC
TRBJ2-1,TRBD1,TRBV9,-,CASSLGSPGQGRNEQFF,TGTGCCAGCAGTCTAGGGTCCCCGGGACAGGGGAGGAATGAGCAGTTCTTC
TRBJ2-2,-,TRBV29-1,-,CSVGYVGSNTGELFF,TGCAGCGTTGGATATGTTGGCAGTAACACCGGGGAGCTGTTTTTT
TRBJ1-6,TRBD1,TRBV4-1,-,CASSRQGNNSPLHF,TGCGCCAGCAGTCGACAGGGAAATAATTCACCCCTCCACTTT
TRBJ2-2,-,TRBV7-6,-,CASSLEPSVNTGELFF,TGTGCCAGCAGCTTAGAGCCTAGCGTCAACACCGGGGAGCTGTTTTTT
TRBJ1-4,-,TRBV7-9,-,CASSSQGRVGEKLFF,TGTGCCAGCAGCTCCCAGGGGCGAGTGGGTGAAAAACTGTTTTTT